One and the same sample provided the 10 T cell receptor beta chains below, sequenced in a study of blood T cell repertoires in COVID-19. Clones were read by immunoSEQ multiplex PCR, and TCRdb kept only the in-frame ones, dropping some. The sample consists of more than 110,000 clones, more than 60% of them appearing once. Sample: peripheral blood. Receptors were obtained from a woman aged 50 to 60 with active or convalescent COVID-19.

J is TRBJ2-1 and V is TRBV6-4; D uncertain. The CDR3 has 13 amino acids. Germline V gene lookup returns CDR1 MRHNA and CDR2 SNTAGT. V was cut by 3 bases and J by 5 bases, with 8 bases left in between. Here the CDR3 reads CASSEGYNNEQFF. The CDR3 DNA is TGTGCCAGCAGTGAGGGCTACAACAATGAGCAGTTCTTC.

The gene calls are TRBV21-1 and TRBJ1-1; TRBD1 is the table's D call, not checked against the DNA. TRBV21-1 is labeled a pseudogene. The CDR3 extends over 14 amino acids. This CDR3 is CASSWQPENTEAFF. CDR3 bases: TGTGCCAGCAGTTGGCAACCTGAGAACACTGAAGCTTTCTTT.

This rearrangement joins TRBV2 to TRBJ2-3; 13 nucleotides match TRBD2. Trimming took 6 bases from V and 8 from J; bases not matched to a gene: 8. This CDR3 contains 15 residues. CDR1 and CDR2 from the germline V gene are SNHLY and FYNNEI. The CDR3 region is CASRKGLAGDATQYF. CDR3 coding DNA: TGTGCCAGCAGGAAAGGACTAGCGGGAGACGCTACGCAGTATTTT. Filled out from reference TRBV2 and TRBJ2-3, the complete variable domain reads EPEVTQTPSHQVTQMGQEVILRCVPISNHLYFYWYRQILGQKVEFLVSFYNNEISEKSEIFDDQFSVERPDGSNFTLKIRSTKLEDSAMYFCASRKGLAGDATQYFGPGTRLTVL.

In DNA, the CDR3 is TGTGCCAGCAGCTTGGAACAGGGGTTCGGAAACACCATATATTTT. Protein sequence: CASSLEQGFGNTIYF. The chain links TRBV7-6 to TRBJ1-3; 7 bases align to TRBD1. The CDR3 has 15 residues. J was trimmed by 4 bases and V by 3 bases; bases with no gene match: 6. CDR1 and CDR2 from the germline V gene are SGHVS and FNYEAQ.

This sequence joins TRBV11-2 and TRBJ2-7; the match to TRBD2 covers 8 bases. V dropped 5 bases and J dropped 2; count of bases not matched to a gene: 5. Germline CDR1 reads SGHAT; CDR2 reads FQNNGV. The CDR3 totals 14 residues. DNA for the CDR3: TGTGCCAGCAGCATGACTAGCGCGGCCTACGAGCAGTACTTC. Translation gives CASSMTSAAYEQYF. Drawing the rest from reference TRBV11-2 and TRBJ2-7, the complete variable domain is EAGVAQSPRYKIIEKRQSVAFWCNPISGHATLYWYQQILGQGPKLLIQFQNNGVVDDSQLPKDRFSAERLKGVDSTLKIQPAKLEDSAVYLCASSMTSAAYEQYFGPGTRLTVT.

The CDR3 bases are TGTGCCAGTAGTATAGATTCGGGTCGGGTAGGGAGCTTCTTT. The encoded protein is CASSIDSGRVGSFF. This chain connects TRBV19 to TRBJ1-1; the D is unclear. Germline assignment: CDR1 LNHDA and CDR2 SQIVND (reference sequence). Trimming pared 0 bases from V and 14 bases from J, leaving 19 bases between. The CDR3 is 14 residues long.

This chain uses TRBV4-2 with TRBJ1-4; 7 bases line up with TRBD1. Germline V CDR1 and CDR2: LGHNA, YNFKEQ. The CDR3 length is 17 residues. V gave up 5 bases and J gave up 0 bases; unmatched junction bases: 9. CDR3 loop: CASSNGQVRTTNEKLFF. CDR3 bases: TGTGCCAGCAGCAACGGACAGGTCCGCACAACTAATGAAAAACTGTTTTTT.

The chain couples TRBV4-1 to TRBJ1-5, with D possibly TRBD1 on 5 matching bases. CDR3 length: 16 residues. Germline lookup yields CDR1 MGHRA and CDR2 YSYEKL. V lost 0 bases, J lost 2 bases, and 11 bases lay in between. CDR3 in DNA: TGCGCCAGCAGCCAAGAGAGCTCAGGGCGCAATCAGCCCCAGCATTTT. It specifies CASSQESSGRNQPQHF.

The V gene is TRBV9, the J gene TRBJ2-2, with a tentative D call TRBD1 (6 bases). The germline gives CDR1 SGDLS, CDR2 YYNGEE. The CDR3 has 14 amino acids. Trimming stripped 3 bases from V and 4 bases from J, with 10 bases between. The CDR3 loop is CASSAGTFTGELFF. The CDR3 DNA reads TGTGCCAGCAGCGCGGGGACATTCACCGGGGAGCTGTTTTTT.

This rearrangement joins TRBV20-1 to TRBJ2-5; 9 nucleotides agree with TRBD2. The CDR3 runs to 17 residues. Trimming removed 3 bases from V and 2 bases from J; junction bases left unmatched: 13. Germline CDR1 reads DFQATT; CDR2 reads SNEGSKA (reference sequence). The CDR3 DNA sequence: TGCAGTGCTAGTGGGGCGGAGAGCGGGGGGTCACAAGAGACCCAGTACTTC. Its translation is CSASGAESGGSQETQYF.